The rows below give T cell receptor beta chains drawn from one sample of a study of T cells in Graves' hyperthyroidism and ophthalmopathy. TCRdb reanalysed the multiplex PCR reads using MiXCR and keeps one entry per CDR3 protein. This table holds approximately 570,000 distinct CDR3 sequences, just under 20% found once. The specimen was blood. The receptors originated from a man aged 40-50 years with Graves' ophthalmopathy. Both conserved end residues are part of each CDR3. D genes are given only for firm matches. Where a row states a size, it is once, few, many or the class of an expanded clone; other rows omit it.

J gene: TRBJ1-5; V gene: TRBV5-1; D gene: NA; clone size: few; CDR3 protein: CASSLDVNQPQHF; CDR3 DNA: TGCGCCAGCAGCTTGGACGTTAATCAGCCCCAGCATTTT
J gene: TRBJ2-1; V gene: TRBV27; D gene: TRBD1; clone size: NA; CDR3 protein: CASSLNRGEDNEQFF; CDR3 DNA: TGTGCCAGCAGTCTGAACAGGGGAGAAGACAATGAGCAGTTCTTC
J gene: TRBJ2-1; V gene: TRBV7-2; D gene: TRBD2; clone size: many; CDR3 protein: CASSLRGNRYNEQFF; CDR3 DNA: TGTGCCAGCAGCTTGCGGGGGAATCGTTACAATGAGCAGTTCTTC
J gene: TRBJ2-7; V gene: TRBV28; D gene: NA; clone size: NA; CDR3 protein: CASSYRVGEQYF; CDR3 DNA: TGTGCCAGCAGTTACAGGGTTGGAGAGCAGTACTTC
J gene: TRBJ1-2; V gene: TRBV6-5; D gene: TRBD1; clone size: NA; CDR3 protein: CASSYYRTGVGYTF; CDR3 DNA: TGTGCCAGCAGTTACTATCGGACAGGGGTCGGCTACACCTTC
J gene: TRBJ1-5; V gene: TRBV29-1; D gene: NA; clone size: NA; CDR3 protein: CSVGVGGSNQPQHF; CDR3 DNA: TGCAGCGTTGGGGTGGGGGGTAGCAATCAGCCCCAGCATTTT
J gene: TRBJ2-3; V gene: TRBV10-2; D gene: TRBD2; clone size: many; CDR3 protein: CASSESPYRMTSGDTDTQYF; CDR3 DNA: TGCGCCAGCAGTGAGTCCCCATATCGAATGACTAGCGGGGACACAGATACGCAGTATTTT
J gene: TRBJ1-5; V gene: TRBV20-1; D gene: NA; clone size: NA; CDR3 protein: CSAREGVQPQHF; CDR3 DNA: TGCAGTGCTAGAGAGGGGGTTCAGCCCCAGCATTTT
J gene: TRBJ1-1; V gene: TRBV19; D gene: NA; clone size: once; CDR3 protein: CASSTHRVANTEAFF; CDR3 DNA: TGTGCCAGTAGTACTCACAGGGTTGCGAACACTGAAGCTTTCTTT
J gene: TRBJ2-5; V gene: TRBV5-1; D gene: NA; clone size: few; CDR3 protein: CASAFSPSQETQYF; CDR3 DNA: TGCGCCAGCGCTTTTTCTCCAAGCCAAGAGACCCAGTACTTC
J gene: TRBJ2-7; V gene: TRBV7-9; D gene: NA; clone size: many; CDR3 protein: CASSSGQPGDEQYF; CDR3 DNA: TGTGCCAGCAGCTCCGGACAGCCCGGGGACGAGCAGTACTTC
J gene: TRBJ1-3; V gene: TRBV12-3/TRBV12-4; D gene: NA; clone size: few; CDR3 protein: CASSFRGRGGNTIYF; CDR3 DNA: TGTGCCAGCAGTTTTCGAGGACGCGGTGGAAACACCATATATTTT
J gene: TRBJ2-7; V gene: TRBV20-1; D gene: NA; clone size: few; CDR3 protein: CSAQRGPRRVSHEQYF; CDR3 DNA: TGCAGTGCCCAAAGGGGACCTCGTAGAGTTTCACACGAGCAGTACTTC
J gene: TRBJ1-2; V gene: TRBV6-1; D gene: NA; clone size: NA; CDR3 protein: CASRTSQDYYGYTF; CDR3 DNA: TGTGCCAGCAGGACAAGCCAGGACTACTATGGCTACACCTTC